Shown below are 13 T cell receptor beta chains from a single sample sequenced in a study of blood T cell repertoires in COVID-19. Generated by immunoSEQ multiplex PCR, the TCRdb table keeps only in-frame clones and is missing some. The data show approximately 190,000 clones, about nine tenths seen once. The specimen sequenced was peripheral blood. These receptor sequences come from a man between 50 and 59 years old with acute or convalescent COVID-19.

The rearrangement links TRBV21-1 to TRBJ1-6; the table assigns TRBD1, which was not confirmed against the DNA. TRBV21-1 is a pseudogene segment. The length of the CDR3 is 13 residues. CDR3 sequence (DNA): TGTGCCAACACAGACCGAAGTAATTCACCCCTCCACTTT. Its translation is CANTDRSNSPLHF.

The chain combines TRBV6-2 or TRBV6-3 with TRBJ1-1, with D perhaps matching TRBD1 (6 bases). CDR1 is MNHEY and CDR2 is SVGEGT in the germline V gene. The CDR3 totals 15 residues. V was shortened by 0 bases and J by 10 bases, with 18 bases between the two germline ends. CDR3 protein: CASSYSPQGRVRAFF. CDR3 nucleotides: TGTGCCAGCAGTTACTCGCCCCAGGGGCGGGTGAGAGCTTTCTTT.

The chain links TRBV4-3 to TRBJ1-2; TRBD1 matches 7 bases. Trimming cost V 3 bases and J 3 bases; bases outside gene matches: 10. In germline, CDR1 is LGHNA, CDR2 YSLEER. This CDR3 contains 16 residues. The CDR3 loop reads CASSQGPGQTHYGYTF. The CDR3 nucleotides are TGCGCCAGCAGCCAGGGGCCGGGACAGACCCACTATGGCTACACCTTC.

V and J are TRBV5-8 and TRBJ1-2; tentative D call: TRBD1 (5 bases). The CDR3 covers 13 residues. V lost 0 bases and J 8 bases, leaving 11 bases between the germline ends. Germline values: CDR1 SGHTS, CDR2 YDEGEE. The CDR3 reads CASSLVGQYGYTF. In nucleotides, the CDR3 is TGTGCCAGCAGCTTGGTCGGACAATACGGCTACACCTTC.

This rearrangement joins TRBV9 to TRBJ1-5, with a possible D match to TRBD1 (6 bases). With 3 bases removed from V and 5 bases from J, the gap between germline ends came to 15 bases. The CDR3 is made up of 15 amino acids. CDR1 and CDR2 from the germline V gene are SGDLS and YYNGEE. The CDR3 DNA follows: TGTGCCAGCAGCGCCTCAGGGGATCGGGATCAGCCCCAGCATTTT. Its translation: CASSASGDRDQPQHF.

J is TRBJ2-2 and V is TRBV18, with D perhaps TRBD2 (5 bases). Germline CDR1 reads KGHSH; CDR2 reads LQKENI. V dropped 3 bases and J dropped 2 bases, with 13 bases sitting between them. The CDR3 spans 16 residues. The CDR3 region has the DNA TGTGCCAGCTCACCGAGGGTAGGAACAAACACCGGGGAGCTGTTTTTT. It specifies CASSPRVGTNTGELFF.

This clone was detected only a few times. The gene calls are TRBV6-2 or TRBV6-3 and TRBJ1-5, with TRBD1 matching over 9 bases. The CDR3 is 16 residues long. Trimming took 2 bases from V and 5 from J; bases not matched to a gene: 7. Germline V gives CDR1 MNHEY, CDR2 SVGEGT. CDR3 region: CASSYVWGQGYQPQHF. CDR3 sequence (DNA): TGTGCCAGCAGTTACGTTTGGGGACAGGGCTATCAGCCCCAGCATTTT.

The rearrangement links TRBV7-9 to TRBJ1-1, with 8 nucleotides matching TRBD1. The J segment lost 1 base and the V segment lost 3 bases, leaving 1 base of the junction unmatched. Germline assignment: CDR1 SEHNR and CDR2 FQNEAQ (reference sequence). The CDR3 is 14 residues long. The CDR3: CASSFGQGNTEAFF. In nucleotides, the CDR3 is TGTGCCAGCAGCTTCGGACAGGGGAACACTGAAGCTTTCTTT.

The chain uses TRBV29-1 and TRBJ1-1; the match to TRBD1 covers 7 bases. CDR1 is SQVTM, CDR2 ANQGSEA, per germline. CDR3 size: 14 residues. Germline trimming cut 6 bases from V and 0 bases from J; bases unmatched to any gene: 7. The CDR3 DNA follows: TGCAGCGTGATCCGGACAGGAATGAACACTGAAGCTTTCTTT. Encoded protein: CSVIRTGMNTEAFF.

The V gene is TRBV6-4, the J gene TRBJ2-3; TRBD2 is a possible D gene (7 bases). This CDR3 has 15 residues. Germline CDR1 MRHNA, CDR2 SNTAGT. V lost 10 bases and J 3 bases, leaving 20 bases between the germline ends. The CDR3 region has the DNA TGTGCCAATCGACCCGCGGGGGCAAGTACAGATACGCAGTATTTT. This encodes CANRPAGASTDTQYF.

The chain uses TRBV6-5 and TRBJ2-1; the D is unclear. The CDR3 runs to 12 residues. Germline V gives CDR1 MNHEY, CDR2 SVGAGI. V shed 0 bases and J shed 10 bases, with 7 bases lying between them. The CDR3 nucleotides read TGTGCCAGCAGTTACTCTCTGTCCGAGCAGTTCTTC. Protein product: CASSYSLSEQFF.

This chain links TRBV27 with TRBJ2-2, with 7 bases identical to TRBD2. V shed 3 bases, J shed 5 bases, and the junction held 6 bases outside the gene matches. Germline assignment: CDR1 MNHEY and CDR2 SMNVEV (reference sequence). The CDR3 totals 15 residues. CDR3 nucleotide sequence: TGTGCCAGCAGTTTTAGGGCTAGCGGTACCGGGGAGCTGTTTTTT. Protein product: CASSFRASGTGELFF.

The chain employs TRBV7-3 and TRBJ2-2; D may be TRBD2 (5 bases). Germline V gene data show CDR1 as SGHTA and CDR2 as FQGTGA. Trimming pared 1 base from V and 4 bases from J, leaving 13 bases between. The CDR3 is 16 amino acids. The CDR3 loop reads CASSLNEGRPTGELFF. The CDR3, as DNA: TGTGCCAGCAGCTTAAATGAGGGTCGCCCCACCGGGGAGCTGTTTTTT.